This TCR beta chain is from a study of CD8+ T cells in alopecia areata. Background on the study: Those treated were given oral tofacitinib at 5 to 10 mg twice daily. The percentage of affected scalp area served as the score of severity for treated patients.

A note on this clone: Its target is not known.

Study results and caveats: Scalp sequencing also captures normal skin's resident alphabeta T cells. More clonal than normal scalp was lesional scalp, particularly alopecia totalis/universalis.

Treatment meaning: oral pan-JAK inhibitor, 5-10 mg twice daily. cDNA serving as the sequencing template came from extracted, reverse transcribed RNA. Produced via immunoSEQ multiplex PCR; TCRdb's table is partial and in-frame only. The table has about 270,000 clones, 60% seen once. With 4 bases clipped from V and 4 bases from J, the junction kept 10 bases outside the gene matches. In germline, CDR1 is MGHDK, CDR2 SYGVNS. CDR3 length: 16 amino acids. The origin of this receptor is a human donor with alopecia areata. The material was CD4+ T cells sorted from blood, obtained at week 52, from a patient treated with tofacitinib. The J gene is TRBJ1-2, the V gene TRBV25-1, with 9 nucleotides matching TRBD1. Here the CDR3 reads CASSGRQGEYLYGYTF. The CDR3 DNA follows: TGTGCCAGCAGTGGTAGACAGGGGGAGTATCTCTATGGCTACACCTTC.